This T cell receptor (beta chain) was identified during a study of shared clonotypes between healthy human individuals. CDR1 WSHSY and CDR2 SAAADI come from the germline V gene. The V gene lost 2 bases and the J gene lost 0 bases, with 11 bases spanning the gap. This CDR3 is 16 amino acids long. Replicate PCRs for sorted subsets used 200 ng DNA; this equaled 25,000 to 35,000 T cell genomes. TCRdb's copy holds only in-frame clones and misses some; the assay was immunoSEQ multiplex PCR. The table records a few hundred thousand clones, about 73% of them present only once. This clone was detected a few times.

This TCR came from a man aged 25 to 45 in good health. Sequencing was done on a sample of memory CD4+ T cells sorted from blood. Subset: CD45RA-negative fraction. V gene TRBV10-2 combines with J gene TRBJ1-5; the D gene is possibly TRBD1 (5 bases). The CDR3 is CASSENPGNSNQPQHF. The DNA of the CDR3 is TGCGCCAGCAGTGAGAATCCAGGGAATAGCAATCAGCCCCAGCATTTT.